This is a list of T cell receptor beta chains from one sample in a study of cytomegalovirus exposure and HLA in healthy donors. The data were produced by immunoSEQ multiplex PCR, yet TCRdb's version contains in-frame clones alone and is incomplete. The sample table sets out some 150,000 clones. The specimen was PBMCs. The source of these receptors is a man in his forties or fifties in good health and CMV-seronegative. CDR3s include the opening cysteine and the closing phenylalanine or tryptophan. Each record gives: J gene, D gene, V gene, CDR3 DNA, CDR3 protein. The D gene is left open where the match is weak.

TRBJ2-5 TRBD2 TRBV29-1 TGCAGCGTTGCTGCGGGGGGTCCACAAGAGACCCAGTACTTC CSVAAGGPQETQYF
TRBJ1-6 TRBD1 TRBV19 TGTGCCAGTAATCCTGACAGGGCGGATAATTCACCCCTCCACTTT CASNPDRADNSPLHF
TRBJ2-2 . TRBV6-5 TGTGCCAGCAGCCGTTCCGGGGAGCTGTTTTTT CASSRSGELFF
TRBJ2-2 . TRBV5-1 TGCGCCAGCAGCTTTGGACAGAACACCGGGGAGCTGTTTTTT CASSFGQNTGELFF
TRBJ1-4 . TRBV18 TGTGCCAGCTCACCCCTCGGAACAGGACCAACTAATGAAAAACTGTTTTTT CASSPLGTGPTNEKLFF
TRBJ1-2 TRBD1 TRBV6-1 TGTGCCAGCAGTGACGAGGGACAGGTCTTC CASSDEGQVF
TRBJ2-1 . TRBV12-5 TGTGCTAGTGGTTTGACAGGGTGGGAAGAGCAGTTCTTC CASGLTGWEEQFF
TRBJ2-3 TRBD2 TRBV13 TGTGCCAGCAGCCGGACTAGTACCTCGAGGGATACGCAGTATTTT CASSRTSTSRDTQYF
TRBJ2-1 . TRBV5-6 TGTGCCAGCAGCTTGGTTGGGGGCACCTACAATGAGCAGTTCTTC CASSLVGGTYNEQFF
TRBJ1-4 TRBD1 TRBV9 TGTGCCAACAGCGTAGGGGGACAGGGGATTTTTGAAAAACTGTTTTTT CANSVGGQGIFEKLFF
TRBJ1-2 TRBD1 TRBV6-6 TGTGCCAGCAGGAGACAGGGGGCTTGGTACTATGGCTACACCTTC CASRRQGAWYYGYTF
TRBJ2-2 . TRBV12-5 TGTGCTAGTGGTTTGGTAATCGGACAGAGTGCCGGGGAGCTGTTTTTT CASGLVIGQSAGELFF
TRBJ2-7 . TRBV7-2 TGTGCCAGCAGCTTTTTCCAGGGCACCTACGAGCAGTACTTC CASSFFQGTYEQYF
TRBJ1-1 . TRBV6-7 TGTGCCAGTCCTCGGGGAGAAGCTTTCTTT CASPRGEAFF
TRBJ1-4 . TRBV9 TGTGCCAGCAGCGTAGAAGGGGGAGTATTGCGAGAAGCAACTAATGAAAAACTGTTTTTT CASSVEGGVLREATNEKLFF
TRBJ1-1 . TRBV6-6 TGTGCCAGCAGTACAGGAGAAGCGAACACTGAAGCTTTCTTT CASSTGEANTEAFF
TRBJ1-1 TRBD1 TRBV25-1 TGTGCCAGCAGTTGGGGACAGGGGGCCACTGAAGCTTTCTTT CASSWGQGATEAFF
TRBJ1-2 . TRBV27 TGTGCCAGTGCCGGGGGGCGAGGCAGTTATGGCTACACCTTC CASAGGRGSYGYTF
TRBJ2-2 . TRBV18 TGTGCCAGCTCACCACCGAGTTCAGGGAACACCGGGGAGCTGTTTTTT CASSPPSSGNTGELFF
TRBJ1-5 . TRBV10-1 TGCGCCAGCAGAATGAGAAGAGTTTATAGCAATCAGCCCCAGCATTTT CASRMRRVYSNQPQHF
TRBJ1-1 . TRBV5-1 TGCGCCAGCAGCTTCCTGACTGGGTGGGAAGCTTTCTTT CASSFLTGWEAFF
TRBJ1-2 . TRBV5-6 TGTGCCAGCAGCTTGGGGCCCCAGGGTTCGGGCGGCTACACCTTC CASSLGPQGSGGYTF
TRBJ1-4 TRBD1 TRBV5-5 TGTGCCAGCAGCGTGGGGACAGGGGAAATTGAAAAACTGTTTTTT CASSVGTGEIEKLFF
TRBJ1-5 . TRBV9 TGTGCCAGCAGCGTAGCGGGTAATAGCAATCAGCCCCAGCATTTT CASSVAGNSNQPQHF
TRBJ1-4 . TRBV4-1 TGCGCCAGCAGCCAAGTTCCGGGTCTCGGGGAAAAACTGTTTTTT CASSQVPGLGEKLFF
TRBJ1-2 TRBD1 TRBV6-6 TGTGCCACCCGGGACAGTTTTAACTATGGCTACACCTTC CATRDSFNYGYTF
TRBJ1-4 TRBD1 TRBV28 TGTGCCAGCAGTACCCCAACAGGGGGACTGTTTTTT CASSTPTGGLFF